This TCR beta chain came from a study of blood T cells in healthy people across ages. The second PCR ran roughly 6 to 12 cycles with a sample-barcoded 5' primer and J-beta primers. TCRdb processed the 5' RACE reads anew with MiXCR; each CDR3 protein has one entry. Seen here are 550,000 to 800,000 distinct CDR3 sequences, around 21% observed once, and the top ten hold about 3.6%. Study-wide results and limits: Naive CD4+ cells and diversity were both higher in long-lived donors than in aged donors. CMV status of donors was not determined, possibly confounding expanded clonotype changes.

In germline, CDR1 is SQVTM, CDR2 ANQGSEA. This CDR3 comprises 14 residues. This clonotype occurred a few times. Antigen unknown. The sample taken for sequencing was blood. The receptor's source is a man between 65 and 85 years old in good health. The V and J genes are TRBV29-1 and TRBJ2-5; 15 nucleotides match TRBD2. The DNA end favors TRBJ2-1, so the J call may be wrong. The CDR3 DNA is TGCAGCGCGAGGGGACTAGCGGGGGGCTTTGAGCAGTTCTTC. This encodes CSARGLAGGFEQFF.